Shown below are 27 T cell receptor beta chains from a single sample sequenced in a study of response to subunit inactivated influenza vaccine. Using its own MiXCR run on the RT-PCR reads, TCRdb lists one record per CDR3 protein. Seen here are about 610,000 distinct CDR3 sequences, around 13% observed once, and the top ten hold around 10%. Sequencing was performed on PBMCs from blood, taken roughly 12 days after vaccination. The receptors originated from a man aged 50-60 years who received an inactivated influenza vaccine.

This chain joins TRBV18 and TRBJ2-3; D gene unclear. The length of the CDR3 is 16 residues. Trimming stripped 3 bases from V and 4 bases from J, with 17 bases between. Germline CDR1 reads KGHSH; CDR2 reads LQKENI. For the CDR3, the DNA is TGTGCCAGCTCACCGGGAACACCGGAACTTTCAGATACGCAGTATTTT. Encoded protein: CASSPGTPELSDTQYF.

The rearrangement links TRBV5-1 to TRBJ1-4; TRBD1 matches 7 bases. CDR3 length: 14 residues. V was clipped by 4 bases and J by 6 bases; unmatched bases: 6. The germline V gene has CDR1 SGHRS and CDR2 YFSETQ. This chain's CDR3 is CASSGRGRHEKLFF. CDR3 bases: TGCGCCAGCAGCGGAAGGGGGCGTCATGAAAAACTGTTTTTT.

As regards this clonotype: An end of the junction differs from the germline gene, which may be a read error. The chain has TRBV20-1 and TRBJ1-1, with 7 bases identical to TRBD1. CDR1 and CDR2 (germline): DFQATT, SNEGSKA (reference sequence). The CDR3 contains 17 residues. CDR3 in DNA: TGCAATGCTACGGCCCCCTCGGGAGGGGGCCTGAACACTGAAGCTTTCTTT. Its protein product is CNATAPSGGGLNTEAFF.

This clonotype was detected many times. J is TRBJ2-7 and V is TRBV29-1; the match to TRBD2 covers 10 bases. There are 15 residues in the CDR3. J lost 6 bases, V lost 3 bases, and 11 bases had no gene match. Per germline, CDR1 SQVTM and CDR2 ANQGSEA. In DNA form, the CDR3 reads TGCAGCGTTGAGGGCAGTCCGGGACTAGCGACCGAGCAGTACTTC. Translated: CSVEGSPGLATEQYF.

This clonotype was seen only a few times. The CDR3 sequence is CAISESTGGYGYTF. The CDR3, as DNA: TGTGCCATCAGTGAGTCGACCGGGGGGTATGGCTACACCTTC. The chain employs TRBV10-3 and TRBJ1-2, with D tentatively TRBD1 (5 bases). CDR1 is ENHRY, CDR2 SYGVKD, per germline. The CDR3 length is 14 residues. Trimming stripped 0 bases from V and 5 bases from J, with 10 bases between.

V usage is TRBV30 and J usage is TRBJ1-6; maybe TRBD1 (6 bases). The CDR3 totals 12 residues. Germline assignment: CDR1 GTSNPN and CDR2 SVGIG (reference sequence). The V and J ends lost 4 bases and 11 bases respectively, with 12 bases between them. CDR3 sequence: CAWTTGNPPLHF. DNA of the CDR3: TGTGCCTGGACAACAGGGAACCCACCCCTCCACTTT.

This clonotype has a count of ten or more. CDR3 amino acids: CASSRGGGRAGSSYEQYF. Written as DNA, the CDR3 is TGTGCCAGCAGCCGGGGGGGTGGCAGAGCGGGGTCCTCCTACGAGCAGTACTTC. This sequence joins TRBV11-2 and TRBJ2-7, with TRBD2 identical over 8 bases. Germline V gene sequence: CDR1 SGHAT, CDR2 FQNNGV. The CDR3 extends over 18 amino acids. Trimming at V came to 5 bases and at J to 0 bases, leaving 15 bases not matched to a gene.

This rearrangement joins TRBV25-1 to TRBJ1-5; the D is unclear. This CDR3 spans 14 amino acids. CDR1 is MGHDK and CDR2 is SYGVNS in the germline V gene. Trimming took 6 bases from V and 2 from J, leaving 11 bases between them. The CDR3 nucleotides are TGTGCCAGCAGGCAGGCTGGGCGCAATCAGCCCCAGCATTTT. Translating gives CASRQAGRNQPQHF. The whole variable domain, filled in from reference TRBV25-1 and TRBJ1-5, reads EADIYQTPRYLVIGTGKKITLECSQTMGHDKMYWYQQDPGMELHLIHYSYGVNSTEKGDLSSESTVSRIRTEHFPLTLESARPSHTSQYLCASRQAGRNQPQHFGDGTRLSIL.

The V and J genes are TRBV29-1 and TRBJ2-1; a possible D gene is TRBD1 (6 bases). CDR3 length: 18 amino acids. Trimming stripped 0 bases from V and 4 bases from J, with 22 bases between. Per the germline V gene, CDR1 is SQVTM and CDR2 is ANQGSEA. The CDR3 DNA reads as TGCAGCGTTGAAGATGGACAGTCTTATAATTTCCTTTACAATGAGCAGTTCTTC. This encodes CSVEDGQSYNFLYNEQFF.

This clonotype was observed a few times. The chain links TRBV29-1 to TRBJ2-7, with D tentatively TRBD1 (6 bases). The germline V gene encodes CDR1 SQVTM and CDR2 ANQGSEA. The CDR3 has 15 residues. The V and J ends lost 1 base and 0 bases respectively, with 13 bases between them. The DNA of the CDR3 is TGCAGCGTTGAAGGTGGACAGACGAGCTCCTACGAGCAGTACTTC. It encodes CSVEGGQTSSYEQYF.

There are many counts of this clonotype. The rearrangement uses TRBV28 and TRBJ1-6, with 10 nucleotides matching TRBD1. The CDR3 runs 15 residues. V trimming: 6 bases; J trimming: 7 bases; junction bases outside the gene matches: 6. In germline, CDR1 is MDHEN, CDR2 SYDVKM. The CDR3 coding sequence is TGTGCCAGCAGCCCCGGGACAGGGGCGAATTCACCCCTCCACTTT. This codes for CASSPGTGANSPLHF.

The chain has TRBV28 and TRBJ2-1; 8 nucleotides line up with TRBD2. Losses at the gene ends were 6 bases for V and 3 bases for J; bases not matched to a gene: 13. CDR1 is MDHEN, CDR2 SYDVKM, per germline. The CDR3 is made up of 17 amino acids. The CDR3 coding sequence is TGTGCCAGCAGGTCAACTACTAGCGGCCATCACTACAATGAGCAGTTCTTC. Protein product: CASRSTTSGHHYNEQFF.

The genes are TRBV6-1 and TRBJ2-7, with 10 nucleotides matching TRBD1. V was clipped by 5 bases and J by 7 bases; unmatched bases: 11. Per the germline V gene, CDR1 is MNHNS and CDR2 is SASEGT. The CDR3 has 15 amino acids. CDR3 amino acids: CASSRTGGAPGEQYF. CDR3 DNA: TGTGCCAGCAGTCGGACAGGGGGAGCACCTGGGGAGCAGTACTTC.

V is TRBV5-1 and J is TRBJ2-6, with 12 bases aligning to TRBD2. This CDR3 has 17 amino acids. V was pared by 4 bases and J by 2 bases, with 4 bases of the junction left unmatched. Germline V gene sequence: CDR1 SGHRS, CDR2 YFSETQ. This chain's CDR3 is CASSRTSGNTGANVLTF. CDR3 bases: TGCGCCAGCAGCCGGACTAGCGGGAATACTGGGGCCAACGTCCTGACTTTC.

This chain joins TRBV5-1 and TRBJ2-2; 7 positions agree with TRBD1. Germline V lookup: CDR1 SGHRS, CDR2 YFSETQ. The junction had 9 bases not matched to a gene; V was cut back by 3 bases and J by 1 base. This CDR3 spans 17 amino acids. The CDR3 coding sequence is TGCGCCAGCAGCTCTAACAGGGGTTGGATGAACACCGGGGAGCTGTTTTTT. Residues: CASSSNRGWMNTGELFF.

This clonotype was counted only a few times. The chain couples TRBV20-1 to TRBJ2-7, with D perhaps matching TRBD1 or TRBD2 (5 bases each). Trimming shortened V by 4 bases and J by 2 bases, and 12 bases separated the two germline ends. Germline CDR1 DFQATT, CDR2 SNEGSKA (reference sequence). The CDR3 is 13 residues long. The CDR3 nucleotides are TGCAGTGCTACAGGGACGGCAGCCTACGAGCAGTACTTC. The encoded protein is CSATGTAAYEQYF.

The V gene is TRBV5-1, the J gene TRBJ2-3; the D call may be TRBD1 or TRBD2 (5 bases each). Trimming took off 1 base at V and 0 bases at J, with 15 bases between the two ends. Germline-derived CDR1 and CDR2 are SGHRS and YFSETQ. The CDR3 covers 17 residues. The CDR3 region is CASSLSQRGASTDTQYF. The DNA of the CDR3 is TGCGCCAGCAGCTTGTCCCAGCGAGGGGCGAGCACAGATACGCAGTATTTT.

This clonotype was observed a few times. J is TRBJ2-1 and V is TRBV24-1; D is uncertain. Deletions cut 9 bases from V and 1 base from J, with 15 bases between. Germline CDR1 KGHDR, CDR2 SFDVKD. CDR3 length equals 15 residues. The CDR3 DNA reads TGTGCCACCTCTCTTCGGATGGGATCCTACAATGAGCAGTTCTTC. Translating it yields CATSLRMGSYNEQFF.

CDR3 sequence (DNA): TGCAGTGCCTTACAGGGCTCCTACAATGAGCAGTTCTTC. This sequence encodes CSALQGSYNEQFF. V usage is TRBV20-1 and J usage is TRBJ2-1, with D perhaps matching TRBD1 (6 bases). The CDR3 totals 13 residues. Trimming shortened V by 6 bases and J by 0 bases, and 9 bases separated the two germline ends. Germline CDR1 is DFQATT and CDR2 is SNEGSKA (reference sequence).

This clonotype was counted a few times. The chain joins TRBV24-1 to TRBJ2-3; D remains ambiguous. CDR1 and CDR2 (germline): KGHDR, SFDVKD. This CDR3 is 12 amino acids long. V shed 6 bases and J shed 6 bases, with 9 bases lying between them. CDR3 sequence: CATSSFGDTQYF. The CDR3 DNA sequence: TGTGCCACCAGTTCGTTCGGGGATACGCAGTATTTT.

In this sample, this clonotype turned up many times. The rearrangement joins TRBV20-1 to TRBJ2-7; D possibly corresponds to TRBD1 (6 bases). Trimming took off 1 base at V and 2 bases at J, with 18 bases between the two ends. Germline CDR1 DFQATT, CDR2 SNEGSKA (reference sequence). The CDR3 is made up of 16 amino acids. CDR3 amino acids: CSARVLGRGRTYEQYF. In nucleotides, the CDR3 is TGCAGTGCTAGAGTACTGGGCAGGGGAAGAACCTACGAGCAGTACTTC.

There are a few counts of this clonotype. The rearrangement uses TRBV7-6 and TRBJ1-4; 11 bases match TRBD1. Looked up from germline, CDR1 is SGHVS and CDR2 is FNYEAQ. The V gene end was trimmed by 1 base and the J gene end by 6 bases; junction bases not matched to a gene: 4. The CDR3 covers 16 residues. The CDR3 DNA sequence: TGTGCCAGCAGCTTAGGGGGACAGGGGGACTATGAAAAACTGTTTTTT. It is translated as CASSLGGQGDYEKLFF.

This clonotype occurred many times. The chain joins TRBV20-1 to TRBJ2-3; D gene ambiguous. Per germline, CDR1 DFQATT and CDR2 SNEGSKA (reference sequence). CDR3 length: 13 amino acids. The V gene lost 4 bases and the J gene lost 5 bases, with 13 bases spanning the gap. CDR3 amino acids: CSANPALGDTQYF. The DNA of the CDR3 is TGCAGTGCTAATCCGGCCCTCGGAGATACGCAGTATTTT.

The chain has TRBV20-1 and TRBJ2-2; 7 bases match TRBD1. The CDR3 covers 13 residues. CDR1 is DFQATT, CDR2 SNEGSKA, per germline (reference sequence). Losses at the gene ends were 5 bases for V and 2 bases for J; bases not matched to a gene: 2. The CDR3 loop is CSAWDSNTGELFF. CDR3 DNA: TGCAGTGCTTGGGACAGTAACACCGGGGAGCTGTTTTTT.

The chain recombines TRBV7-9 with TRBJ2-1, with D perhaps matching TRBD2 (6 bases). The CDR3 is 13 amino acids. V lost 3 bases to trimming and J lost 9 bases, with 12 bases between them. Germline values: CDR1 SEHNR, CDR2 FQNEAQ (reference sequence). The CDR3, as DNA: TGTGCCAGCAGCTTTTCAAGGCGGGGTGAGCAGTTCTTC. This translates into CASSFSRRGEQFF. Filled out from reference TRBV7-9 and TRBJ2-1, the complete variable domain reads DTGVSQNPRHKITKRGQNVTFRCDPISEHNRLYWYRQTLGQGPEFLTYFQNEAQLEKSRLLSDRFSAERPKGSFSTLEIQRTEQGDSAMYLCASSFSRRGEQFFGPGTRLTVL.

CDR3 protein: CASSTQGTWETQYF. CDR3 nucleotide sequence: TGTGCCAGCAGCACCCAAGGGACCTGGGAGACCCAGTACTTC. V usage is TRBV7-3 and J usage is TRBJ2-5; D possibly uses TRBD1 or TRBD2 (5 bases each). The length of the CDR3 is 14 residues. Trimming left V 5 bases short and J 5 bases short, with 15 bases between. Germline CDR1 and CDR2: SGHTA and FQGTGA.

This clonotype came up a few times. This chain uses TRBV14 with TRBJ2-7, with TRBD2 matching over 10 bases. The CDR3 length is 16 residues. J gave up 5 bases and V 4 bases, and 11 bases lay outside the gene matches. Germline V gene data show CDR1 as SGHDN and CDR2 as FVKESK. CDR3 nucleotides: TGTGCCAGCAGCCCCCTCCTTGGGCTAGCGGGAGACGAGCAGTACTTC. The encoded protein is CASSPLLGLAGDEQYF.